The clone carrying this T cell receptor beta chain was seen repeatedly, ten times or more. No antigen is known for it. The data stem from a study of breast tumors, draining lymph nodes, adjacent tissues. TCRdb re-called the multiplex PCR reads with MiXCR, one entry per CDR3 protein. Among over 250,000 distinct CDR3 sequences, more than 30% were seen once, and the ten largest hold around 1.1%. Axillary draining lymph nodes of breast cancer patients supplied the node samples. Broader study findings: Tumors had less TCR diversity than lymph nodes, more than nontumor tissue.

This CDR3 spans 13 amino acids. In germline, CDR1 is SGHVS, CDR2 FNYEAQ. V was pared by 1 base and J by 10 bases, with 8 bases between. V and J are TRBV7-6 and TRBJ1-6; no definite D call. The sequence came from a female donor with breast cancer. Some clones in this sample may be carry-over from other donors' samples. The sample taken for sequencing was axillary lymph node tissue. The CDR3 here is CASSLGGGSPLHF. As DNA, the CDR3 is TGTGCCAGCAGCTTAGGGGGAGGCTCACCCCTCCACTTT. Combining the CDR3 with reference TRBV7-6 and TRBJ1-6 gives the whole variable domain GAGVSQSPRYKVTKRGQDVALRCDPISGHVSLYWYRQALGQGPEFLTYFNYEAQQDKSGLPNDRFSAERPEGSISTLTIQRTEQRDSAMYRCASSLGGGSPLHFGNGTRLTVT.